A single sample is the source of the 30 T cell receptor beta chains below, sequenced in a study of blood T cell repertoires in COVID-19. Measured with immunoSEQ multiplex PCR; TCRdb has only the in-frame clones, and not every one. Of fewer than 200,000 clones listed, roughly 79% are singletons. Sequencing was carried out using peripheral blood. These receptors all stem from a woman at least 80 years old with COVID-19, enrolled during active disease.

The chain recombines TRBV27 with TRBJ2-3, with TRBD2 identical over 10 bases. The ends lost 0 bases at V and 0 bases at J; junction bases unmatched: 9. Germline CDR1 MNHEY, CDR2 SMNVEV (reference sequence). The CDR3 runs 19 residues. CDR3 nucleotide sequence: TGTGCCAGCAGTTTATCCCCCTCTCTAGCGGGGGTAAGCACAGATACGCAGTATTTT. Translation gives CASSLSPSLAGVSTDTQYF.

The chain is built from TRBV7-2 and TRBJ1-5; perhaps TRBD1 as D (6 bases). There are 15 residues in the CDR3. The germline gives CDR1 SGHTA, CDR2 FQGNSA. Trimming removed 2 bases at V and 5 bases at J, with 13 bases between. In DNA form, the CDR3 reads TGTGCCAGCAGCTTACTCGGGGGGCCTGATCAGCCCCAGCATTTT. Protein sequence: CASSLLGGPDQPQHF.

This CDR3 reads CSATREPQAFF. The CDR3 nucleotides read TGCAGTGCAACCCGGGAGCCACAAGCTTTCTTT. The J gene is TRBJ1-1, the V gene TRBV20-1; D not certain. CDR1 is DFQATT and CDR2 is SNEGSKA in the germline V gene (reference sequence). The CDR3 has 11 residues. V shed 6 bases and J shed 9 bases, with 14 bases lying between them.

This clone has just one count. The chain uses TRBV6-4 and TRBJ2-1; 12 nucleotides agree with TRBD2. The CDR3 has 16 residues. Germline values: CDR1 MRHNA, CDR2 SNTAGT. The V gene end was trimmed by 3 bases and the J gene end by 4 bases; junction bases not matched to a gene: 4. The CDR3 nucleotides read TGTGCCAGCAGTGATTCCGGACTAGCGGGATACAATGAGCAGTTCTTC. It codes for CASSDSGLAGYNEQFF.

J is TRBJ2-1 and V is TRBV11-3, with D uncertain. The length of the CDR3 is 13 residues. The V gene lost 0 bases and the J gene lost 4 bases, with 4 bases spanning the gap. In germline, CDR1 is SGHNT, CDR2 YENEEA. CDR3 amino acids: CASSLDLYNEQFF. CDR3 DNA: TGTGCCAGCAGCTTAGACCTGTACAATGAGCAGTTCTTC.

V and J are TRBV19 and TRBJ2-6; possible D gene TRBD1, 5 bases. V was cut by 5 bases and J by 0 bases, with 8 bases left in between. Per the germline V gene, CDR1 is LNHDA and CDR2 is SQIVND (reference sequence). The CDR3 covers 15 residues. The CDR3 here is CASSYRFSGANVLTF. The CDR3 DNA follows: TGTGCCAGTAGTTACAGGTTCTCTGGGGCCAACGTCCTGACTTTC. The whole variable domain, filled in from reference TRBV19 and TRBJ2-6, reads DGGITQSPKYLFRKEGQNVTLSCEQNLNHDAMYWYRQDPGQGLRLIYYSQIVNDFQKGDIAEGYSVSREKKESFPLTVTSAQKNPTAFYLCASSYRFSGANVLTFGAGSRLTVL.

This sequence joins TRBV7-9 and TRBJ2-5; D is unresolved. This CDR3 contains 16 residues. The germline CDR1 and CDR2 sequences are SEHNR and FQNEAQ (reference sequence). V was shortened by 2 bases and J by 2 bases, with 15 bases between the two germline ends. CDR3 residues: CASSLLRSSIQETQYF. CDR3 bases: TGTGCCAGCAGCTTATTGAGATCTTCAATACAAGAGACCCAGTACTTC.

CDR3 amino acids: CASSLLAGFSTDTQYF. CDR3 sequence (DNA): TGTGCCAGCAGCCTATTAGCGGGATTCAGCACAGATACGCAGTATTTT. V and J are TRBV7-9 and TRBJ2-3, with 8 nucleotides matching TRBD2. V gave up 5 bases and J gave up 0 bases; unmatched junction bases: 7. CDR3 size: 16 residues. Germline V gene data show CDR1 as SEHNR and CDR2 as FQNEAQ (reference sequence).

In its sample, this clone was seen once. The chain has TRBV21-1 and TRBJ1-6; the table's D gene call, TRBD1, was not cross checked with the DNA. TRBV21-1 corresponds to a pseudogene. The CDR3 has 21 residues. CDR3 sequence reads: CASSKGQAGTVPSSYNSPLHF. In DNA form, the CDR3 reads TGTGCCAGCAGCAAAGGGCAGGCTGGGACAGTTCCTAGCTCCTATAATTCACCCCTCCACTTT.

The chain couples TRBV10-1 to TRBJ1-5, with 10 bases identical to TRBD1. CDR3 length: 16 amino acids. J was trimmed by 0 bases and V by 11 bases; bases with no gene match: 10. Germline V gives CDR1 WNHNN, CDR2 SYGVQD (reference sequence). The CDR3 DNA sequence: TGCGCCCCCGGGACAGGGGAGCGGAATAGCAATCAGCCCCAGCATTTT. Protein: CAPGTGERNSNQPQHF.

The CDR3 DNA follows: TGCGCCAGCAGCTTGCTCGACATGACTAAGGATACGCAGTATTTT. As protein: CASSLLDMTKDTQYF. The chain links TRBV5-1 to TRBJ2-3; D possibly corresponds to TRBD2 (5 bases). CDR3 length: 15 residues. Trimming removed 1 base at V and 6 bases at J, with 15 bases between. CDR1 is SGHRS, CDR2 YFSETQ, per germline.

This chain uses TRBV2 with TRBJ1-5; 9 bases line up with TRBD1. The CDR3 is 18 residues long. The germline V gene encodes CDR1 SNHLY and CDR2 FYNNEI. Trimming at V came to 3 bases and at J to 7 bases, leaving 16 bases not matched to a gene. The CDR3 loop is CASSDPGGTGSTLQPQHF. CDR3 in DNA: TGTGCCAGCAGTGACCCAGGGGGGACAGGGAGTACTCTCCAGCCCCAGCATTTT.

Turning to this clone: A read error may produce the germline difference seen at one junction end. The V and J genes are TRBV28 and TRBJ2-7, with 9 bases that match TRBD2. The CDR3 extends over 13 amino acids. The germline gives CDR1 MDHEN, CDR2 SYDVKM. The CDR3 DNA is TGTGCCAGCAGTTTACGGCTAGCGGGATTGGGGGCCTTC. Encoded protein: CASSLRLAGLGAF.

The chain employs TRBV5-4 and TRBJ1-2; TRBD1 aligns across 12 bases. J gave up 4 bases and V 6 bases, and 10 bases lay outside the gene matches. This CDR3 has 16 amino acids. CDR1 is SGHNT and CDR2 is YYREEE in the germline V gene (reference sequence). The CDR3 region has the DNA TGTGCCAGCAACGGAGGGACAGGGGGCAGGGGCTATGGCTACACCTTC. Protein sequence: CASNGGTGGRGYGYTF.

The V gene is TRBV18, the J gene TRBJ1-5; D is uncertain. The V gene lost 1 base and the J gene lost 5 bases, with 9 bases spanning the gap. The CDR3 runs 14 residues. Germline V gives CDR1 KGHSH, CDR2 LQKENI. CDR3 residues: CASSPRVGDQPQHF. In nucleotides, the CDR3 is TGTGCCAGCTCACCACGGGTGGGAGATCAGCCCCAGCATTTT.

Worth noting for this clone: The same CDR3 is also encoded by other DNA sequences in this sample. The chain links TRBV5-1 to TRBJ1-3; 7 bases agree with TRBD1. CDR1 and CDR2 (germline): SGHRS, YFSETQ. The CDR3 is 15 residues long. V lost 1 base and J lost 2; bases outside the gene matches: 3. CDR3 protein: CASSLSGQTGNTIYF. The CDR3 DNA is TGCGCCAGCAGCTTGTCGGGACAGACTGGAAACACCATATATTTT. Variable domain in full (rest from reference TRBV5-1 and TRBJ1-3): KAGVTQTPRYLIKTRGQQVTLSCSPISGHRSVSWYQQTPGQGLQFLFEYFSETQRNKGNFPGRFSGRQFSNSRSEMNVSTLELGDSALYLCASSLSGQTGNTIYFGEGSWLTVV.

CDR3: CASSVAGQGYNEQFF. The DNA of the CDR3 is TGTGCCAGCAGCGTAGCGGGACAGGGTTACAATGAGCAGTTCTTC. The chain joins TRBV9 to TRBJ2-1, with 9 bases matching TRBD1. The germline V gene has CDR1 SGDLS and CDR2 YYNGEE. The CDR3 runs to 15 residues. V dropped 0 bases and J dropped 4; count of bases not matched to a gene: 2.

The V gene is TRBV2, the J gene TRBJ2-5, with D possibly matching TRBD1 (6 bases). The V gene's germline CDR1 is SNHLY and CDR2 FYNNEI. V was cut by 3 bases and J by 1 base, with 18 bases left in between. The CDR3 runs to 17 residues. In DNA form, the CDR3 reads TGTGCCAGCAGTGAGTTTGCCGCGACAGGAGGCCAAGAGACCCAGTACTTC. Its protein is CASSEFAATGGQETQYF.

This clone was detected once. J is TRBJ1-6 and V is TRBV9, with 7 bases identical to TRBD1. CDR1 SGDLS and CDR2 YYNGEE come from the germline V gene. The length of the CDR3 is 14 residues. V shed 7 bases, J shed 8 bases, and the junction held 9 bases outside the gene matches. CDR3 sequence reads: CASGSTGAHSPLHF. The CDR3 bases are TGTGCCAGCGGGTCTACAGGGGCACATTCACCCCTCCACTTT.

This chain links TRBV4-1 with TRBJ1-5, with D perhaps TRBD1 (5 bases). CDR3 length: 13 amino acids. V shed 4 bases and J shed 7 bases, with 11 bases lying between them. The germline V gene has CDR1 MGHRA and CDR2 YSYEKL. The CDR3 spells CASSRREEQPQHF. The CDR3 region has the DNA TGCGCCAGCAGCCGCAGGGAGGAACAGCCCCAGCATTTT.

The rearrangement joins TRBV6-1 to TRBJ2-6; weak D call: TRBD1 (6 bases). The V end lost 3 bases, the J end lost 0 bases, and 18 bases lay between the germline ends. CDR1 and CDR2 from the germline V gene are MNHNS and SASEGT. This CDR3 has 19 amino acids. CDR3: CASSDLWGHPHSGANVLTF. CDR3 in DNA: TGTGCCAGCAGTGACCTCTGGGGACACCCTCACTCTGGGGCCAACGTCCTGACTTTC.

This chain joins TRBV5-1 and TRBJ1-2; 7 bases align to TRBD1. This CDR3 contains 15 residues. The J segment lost 4 bases and the V segment lost 3 bases, leaving 9 bases of the junction unmatched. Germline CDR1 reads SGHRS; CDR2 reads YFSETQ. The CDR3 bases are TGCGCCAGCAGCTCCGGGAGACAGGGTATCTATGGCTACACCTTC. It is translated as CASSSGRQGIYGYTF. Based on the CDR3 plus reference TRBV5-1 and TRBJ1-2, the full variable domain is KAGVTQTPRYLIKTRGQQVTLSCSPISGHRSVSWYQQTPGQGLQFLFEYFSETQRNKGNFPGRFSGRQFSNSRSEMNVSTLELGDSALYLCASSSGRQGIYGYTFGSGTRLTVV.

V gene TRBV12-3 or TRBV12-4 combines with J gene TRBJ2-1, with 9 bases matching TRBD1. V lost 3 bases and J lost 10; bases outside the gene matches: 4. CDR3 size: 13 residues. The DNA of the CDR3 is TGTGCCAGCAGTTTCTGGACAGGGGAGGAGCAGTTCTTC. As protein: CASSFWTGEEQFF.

The chain recombines TRBV9 with TRBJ2-7; 8 bases align to TRBD2. V lost 3 bases, J lost 2 bases, and 10 bases stayed unmatched. CDR3 length: 16 amino acids. The V gene's germline CDR1 is SGDLS and CDR2 YYNGEE. The CDR3 DNA reads as TGTGCCAGCAGCGACGACGGGGCGGGAGGACCCTACGAGCAGTACTTC. Amino acids: CASSDDGAGGPYEQYF.

The chain employs TRBV6-7 and TRBJ1-2; no reliable D call. TRBV6-7 is an ORF; its function is uncertain. V dropped 7 bases and J dropped 6 bases, with 6 bases sitting between them. This CDR3 has 10 amino acids. The CDR3 region has the DNA TGTGCCAGCACGAGGGATGGCTACACCTTC. This translates into CASTRDGYTF.

This chain links TRBV4-3 with TRBJ1-3, with a weak D call TRBD1 (6 bases). Germline V CDR1 and CDR2: LGHNA, YSLEER. The CDR3 extends over 18 amino acids. V was cut by 0 bases and J by 0 bases, with 15 bases left in between. For the CDR3, the DNA is TGCGCCAGCAGCCAAGATCGGGACAACCTCCCCTCTGGAAACACCATATATTTT. Protein: CASSQDRDNLPSGNTIYF.

The chain recombines TRBV6-5 with TRBJ2-7; possibly TRBD1 for D (6 bases). The CDR3 consists of 15 residues. Germline loops: CDR1 MNHEY, CDR2 SVGAGI. The germline V and J ends were trimmed by 7 bases and 0 bases, with 16 bases remaining between them. The CDR3 is CASTMTGPGSYEQYF. CDR3 in DNA: TGTGCCAGCACCATGACAGGTCCCGGCTCCTACGAGCAGTACTTC.

This clone has only one observation. The chain uses TRBV21-1 and TRBJ2-3; the table assigns TRBD2, which was not confirmed against the DNA. TRBV21-1 is flagged as a pseudogene. The CDR3 length is 16 residues. The CDR3 DNA reads TGTGCCAGCAGCAAACTTAGTATTACTCTTGGAGATACGCAGTATTTT. This translates into CASSKLSITLGDTQYF.

The chain recombines TRBV2 with TRBJ1-3; unclear D gene. V lost 2 bases, J lost 8 bases, and 10 bases lay in between. Germline V gives CDR1 SNHLY, CDR2 FYNNEI. CDR3 length equals 13 residues. The CDR3 protein is CASSERRSDTIYF. The CDR3 DNA reads as TGTGCCAGCAGTGAACGCAGGTCTGACACCATATATTTT.

The CDR3 DNA reads as TGTGCCAGCAGTGTCCTAGCGGGGCAAACCGGGGAGCTGTTTTTT. It specifies CASSVLAGQTGELFF. The J gene is TRBJ2-2, the V gene TRBV6-4, with 9 bases matching TRBD2. This CDR3 spans 15 amino acids. Trimming cost V 4 bases and J 5 bases; bases outside gene matches: 5. The germline gives CDR1 MRHNA, CDR2 SNTAGT.